Following are 32 T cell receptor beta chains from one sample sequenced in a study of response to subunit inactivated influenza vaccine. MiXCR, run by TCRdb on the RT-PCR reads, gives a single entry per CDR3 protein. The sample carries over 800,000 distinct CDR3 sequences, 21% recorded once. Material: PBMCs from blood, obtained roughly 5 days after vaccination. Receptors originate from a man between 50 and 59 years old who received an inactivated influenza vaccine.

The chain joins TRBV5-4 to TRBJ2-1, with TRBD1 identical over 7 bases. Germline CDR1 reads SGHNT; CDR2 reads YYREEE (reference sequence). V dropped 5 bases and J dropped 6; count of bases not matched to a gene: 8. This CDR3 is built from 14 residues. DNA of the CDR3: TGTGCCAGCAGTACCACGGGACAGCGCAATGAGCAGTTCTTC. It codes for CASSTTGQRNEQFF. Full variable domain (missing parts from reference TRBV5-4 and TRBJ2-1): ETGVTQSPTHLIKTRGQQVTLRCSSQSGHNTVSWYQQALGQGPQFIFQYYREEENGRGNFPPRFSGLQFPNYSSELNVNALELDDSALYLCASSTTGQRNEQFFGPGTRLTVL.

There are a few counts of this clonotype. This chain joins TRBV7-2 and TRBJ1-5, with D unclear. The CDR3 length is 13 residues. V was pared by 4 bases and J by 8 bases, with 12 bases between. The germline CDR1 and CDR2 sequences are SGHTA and FQGNSA. Here the CDR3 DNA reads TGTGCCAGCAGCTCCGGGTCCCGGGAGCCCCAGCATTTT. Translated, it gives CASSSGSREPQHF.

This clonotype occurred a few times. V gene TRBV20-1 combines with J gene TRBJ2-2; 7 bases match TRBD2. V lost 5 bases to trimming and J lost 5 bases; unmatched junction nucleotides: 8. The CDR3 is made up of 14 amino acids. Germline CDR1 reads DFQATT; CDR2 reads SNEGSKA (reference sequence). In nucleotides, the CDR3 is TGCAGTGCTCAAGGCGGGGAGGGGACCGGGGAGCTGTTTTTT. This sequence encodes CSAQGGEGTGELFF.

This sequence joins TRBV5-1 and TRBJ2-1; D is possibly TRBD1 or TRBD2 (5 bases each). The CDR3 extends over 16 amino acids. With 0 bases removed from V and 1 base from J, the gap between germline ends came to 11 bases. Germline CDR1 reads SGHRS; CDR2 reads YFSETQ. CDR3 sequence reads: CASSLEGTRSYNEQFF. The CDR3 nucleotides are TGCGCCAGCAGCTTGGAAGGGACGCGTTCCTACAATGAGCAGTTCTTC.

The chain uses TRBV18 and TRBJ2-1; 13 bases match TRBD2. Germline trimming cut 4 bases from V and 7 bases from J; bases unmatched to any gene: 4. Germline CDR1 and CDR2: KGHSH and LQKENI. CDR3 length: 15 residues. The CDR3 region has the DNA TGTGCCAGCTCACTGGGGACTAGCGGGATAAATGAGCAGTTCTTC. Encoded protein: CASSLGTSGINEQFF.

This chain uses TRBV12-3 or TRBV12-4 with TRBJ1-2; possible D gene TRBD1, 5 bases. Trimming removed 4 bases from V and 4 bases from J, with 16 bases in between. The CDR3 covers 15 residues. DNA for the CDR3: TGTGCCAGCAGTTCCGATGGGGGATATACCTATGGCTACACCTTC. Protein: CASSSDGGYTYGYTF.

The V gene is TRBV12-5, the J gene TRBJ2-1, with 7 bases matching TRBD2. Germline lookup yields CDR1 LGHNT and CDR2 FRNRAP. The CDR3 is made up of 16 amino acids. V lost 0 bases to trimming and J lost 0 bases; unmatched junction nucleotides: 2. In DNA, the CDR3 is TGTGCTAGTGGTTTGGTGGGCGGGAGCTCCTACAATGAGCAGTTCTTC. This codes for CASGLVGGSSYNEQFF.

The genes are TRBV3-1 and TRBJ2-3; D gene unclear. The V end lost 3 bases, the J end lost 0 bases, and 7 bases lay between the germline ends. The germline CDR1 and CDR2 sequences are LGHDT and YNNKEL (reference sequence). The CDR3 totals 14 residues. CDR3 sequence: CASSHSESTDTQYF. As DNA, the CDR3 is TGTGCCAGCAGCCACAGCGAAAGCACAGATACGCAGTATTTT.

The chain uses TRBV2 and TRBJ2-1, with 14 bases lining up with TRBD2. Trimming cost V 6 bases and J 0 bases; bases outside gene matches: 4. Germline V lookup: CDR1 SNHLY, CDR2 FYNNEI. The CDR3 contains 17 residues. CDR3 region: CASRETSGGVSYNEQFF. The CDR3 DNA sequence: TGTGCCAGCAGGGAGACTAGCGGGGGGGTCTCCTACAATGAGCAGTTCTTC.

Worth noting for this clonotype: This clone may be a read error of a much larger clone one base away. The chain carries TRBV12-3 or TRBV12-4 and TRBJ2-5; perhaps TRBD1 as D (6 bases). Trimming took 7 bases from V and 13 from J, leaving 19 bases between them. This CDR3 has 12 amino acids. CDR3 region: CASNRGGFAPYF. The CDR3 DNA sequence: TGTGCCAGCAATCGAGGGGGTTTCGCCCCGTACTTC.

The chain combines TRBV7-8 with TRBJ2-1; D might be TRBD1 (5 bases). In germline, CDR1 is SGHVS, CDR2 FQNEAQ. The CDR3 contains 16 residues. V was shortened by 7 bases and J by 3 bases, with 19 bases between the two germline ends. The CDR3 nucleotides are TGTGCCAGCAAAAGATTCCAGGGCACTCGCTACAATGAGCAGTTCTTC. It translates to CASKRFQGTRYNEQFF.

The rearrangement joins TRBV20-1 to TRBJ2-5, with D uncertain. Per the germline V gene, CDR1 is DFQATT and CDR2 is SNEGSKA (reference sequence). V was trimmed by 5 bases and J by 2 bases, leaving 21 bases between them. The CDR3 sequence is 16 residues long. The CDR3: CSASPLLESRQETQYF. CDR3 nucleotide sequence: TGCAGTGCTTCTCCCTTGCTTGAGAGCAGGCAAGAGACCCAGTACTTC.

This clonotype was counted a few times. V gene TRBV7-2 combines with J gene TRBJ2-3, with D possibly matching TRBD2 (6 bases). Germline V gene lookup returns CDR1 SGHTA and CDR2 FQGNSA. Trimming took 1 base from V and 6 from J, leaving 14 bases between them. This CDR3 spans 15 amino acids. The CDR3 here is CASSLGVREVDTQYF. DNA of the CDR3: TGTGCCAGCAGCTTAGGGGTCAGGGAGGTGGATACGCAGTATTTT. The variable domain in full, with the rest retrieved from reference TRBV7-2 and TRBJ2-3, is GAGVSQSPSNKVTEKGKDVELRCDPISGHTALYWYRQSLGQGLEFLIYFQGNSAPDKSGLPSDRFSAERTGGSVSTLTIQRTQQEDSAVYLCASSLGVREVDTQYFGPGTRLTVL.

The chain has TRBV12-3 or TRBV12-4 and TRBJ2-3; TRBD2 agrees at 15 bases. The length of the CDR3 is 21 residues. V lost 4 bases and J lost 1; bases outside the gene matches: 15. The CDR3 DNA is TGTGCCAGCAGTTCCGAAGGGACTAGCGGGGGGCCGGCCGAAGGCACAGATACGCAGTATTTT. It encodes CASSSEGTSGGPAEGTDTQYF.

The chain carries TRBV11-2 and TRBJ2-5; D may be TRBD2 (5 bases). From germline, CDR1 is SGHAT and CDR2 FQNNGV. This CDR3 has 13 residues. Trimming took off 2 bases at V and 5 bases at J, with 9 bases between the two ends. This chain's CDR3 is CASSLLRRETQYF. DNA for the CDR3: TGTGCCAGCAGCTTACTCCGGAGGGAGACCCAGTACTTC.

The chain carries TRBV29-1 and TRBJ2-3; D is undetermined. The CDR3 is 14 residues long. Between the trimmed V and J ends, which lost 4 bases and 0 bases, there was a span of 11 bases. Germline V lookup: CDR1 SQVTM, CDR2 ANQGSEA. This CDR3 reads CSVGPRISTDTQYF. The DNA of the CDR3 is TGCAGCGTTGGACCTCGTATTAGCACAGATACGCAGTATTTT.

The chain couples TRBV7-9 to TRBJ2-5; 14 bases align to TRBD2. Germline CDR1 SEHNR, CDR2 FQNEAQ (reference sequence). The CDR3 is 17 amino acids. The V and J ends lost 4 bases and 1 base, in that order; junction bases with no gene match: 5. Here the CDR3 reads CASSSGTSGGAQETQYF. CDR3 DNA: TGTGCCAGCAGCTCCGGGACTAGCGGGGGAGCCCAAGAGACCCAGTACTTC. Looking up the rest from reference TRBV7-9 and TRBJ2-5 gives the full variable domain: DTGVSQNPRHKITKRGQNVTFRCDPISEHNRLYWYRQTLGQGPEFLTYFQNEAQLEKSRLLSDRFSAERPKGSFSTLEIQRTEQGDSAMYLCASSSGTSGGAQETQYFGPGTRLLVL.

V usage is TRBV5-1 and J usage is TRBJ2-3; possible D gene TRBD2, 5 bases. Germline V CDR1 and CDR2: SGHRS, YFSETQ. The CDR3 sequence is 15 residues long. V lost 0 bases and J 4 bases, leaving 12 bases between the germline ends. The CDR3 reads CASSLERSSADTQYF. In DNA form, the CDR3 reads TGCGCCAGCAGCTTGGAACGAAGTAGCGCAGATACGCAGTATTTT.

This clonotype was observed a handful of times. The rearrangement links TRBV20-1 to TRBJ1-5; unclear D gene. Trimming took off 6 bases at V and 2 bases at J, with 8 bases between the two ends. Looked up from germline, CDR1 is DFQATT and CDR2 is SNEGSKA (reference sequence). The CDR3 spans 12 residues. The CDR3 loop is CSATGGNQPQHF. In DNA form, the CDR3 reads TGCAGTGCCACTGGGGGCAATCAGCCCCAGCATTTT.

This clonotype has ten or more counts. V is TRBV20-1 and J is TRBJ2-3, with D uncertain. V was shortened by 1 base and J by 1 base, with 0 bases between the two germline ends. The CDR3 has 11 amino acids. Germline CDR1 and CDR2: DFQATT and SNEGSKA (reference sequence). CDR3 DNA: TGCAGTGCTAGAGGCACAGATACGCAGTATTTT. Translating it yields CSARGTDTQYF.

The table lists this clonotype with a few counts. This sequence joins TRBV6-5 and TRBJ1-5, with D possibly TRBD1 on 5 matching bases. The CDR3 has 15 residues. V was cut by 2 bases and J by 3 bases, with 11 bases left in between. The V gene's germline CDR1 is MNHEY and CDR2 SVGAGI. The CDR3 sequence is CASSYLDSYNQPQHF. In nucleotides, the CDR3 is TGTGCCAGCAGTTACCTTGACAGCTACAATCAGCCCCAGCATTTT.

This clonotype was counted only a few times. The junction departs from germline at one end; a sequencing error may be responsible. The chain recombines TRBV7-9 with TRBJ2-5; TRBD2 aligns across 9 bases. The germline V gene encodes CDR1 SEHNR and CDR2 FQNEAQ (reference sequence). The CDR3 runs to 15 residues. The CDR3, as DNA: TGTGCCAGCAGCATAGCGGGGGTCCACGAGGGTACCCAGTACTTC. Residues: CASSIAGVHEGTQYF. Full variable domain (missing parts from reference TRBV7-9 and TRBJ2-5): DTGVSQNPRHKITKRGQNVTFRCDPISEHNRLYWYRQTLGQGPEFLTYFQNEAQLEKSRLLSDRFSAERPKGSFSTLEIQRTEQGDSAMYLCASSIAGVHEGTQYFGPGTRLLVL.

This clonotype has just a few counts. The chain has TRBV5-5 and TRBJ2-1; 7 nucleotides agree with TRBD1. The CDR3 sequence is 14 residues long. V was clipped by 4 bases and J by 5 bases; unmatched bases: 6. Germline V CDR1 and CDR2: SGHKS, YYEKEE (reference sequence). CDR3 sequence reads: CASSGRDSNNEQFF. Written as DNA, the CDR3 is TGTGCCAGCAGCGGCCGGGACAGTAACAATGAGCAGTTCTTC.

This clonotype was seen a handful of times. This chain uses TRBV18 with TRBJ2-1; D possibly matches TRBD1 or TRBD2 (6 bases each). CDR3 length equals 16 residues. Trimming removed 0 bases from V and 6 bases from J, with 15 bases in between. CDR1 and CDR2 from the germline V gene are KGHSH and LQKENI. CDR3 residues: CASSPPGGQGSNEQFF. Written as DNA, the CDR3 is TGTGCCAGCTCACCACCGGGGGGCCAAGGATCCAATGAGCAGTTCTTC.

Only a few counts were recorded for this clonotype. V and J are TRBV6-2 or TRBV6-3 and TRBJ2-7, with D possibly matching TRBD1 (6 bases). CDR3 length equals 14 residues. The V end lost 6 bases, the J end lost 6 bases, and 18 bases lay between the germline ends. Looked up from germline, CDR1 is MNHEY and CDR2 is SVGEGT. The CDR3 loop reads CASSPVSRGGEQYF. In DNA form, the CDR3 reads TGTGCCAGCAGCCCCGTTAGCCGAGGGGGCGAGCAGTACTTC.

This clonotype was observed at least ten times. This chain joins TRBV9 and TRBJ1-2; 9 bases are a match to TRBD1. Germline V CDR1 and CDR2: SGDLS, YYNGEE. CDR3 length: 14 residues. After removal of 3 bases from V and 2 bases from J, the junction contained 2 bases not matched to a gene. CDR3 protein: CASSGDRGNYGYTF. As DNA, the CDR3 is TGTGCCAGCAGCGGCGACAGGGGGAACTATGGCTACACCTTC.

V and J are TRBV4-2 and TRBJ1-2; TRBD1 matches at 8 bases. The CDR3 is 13 amino acids. Germline assignment: CDR1 LGHNA and CDR2 YNFKEQ. With 2 bases clipped from V and 6 bases from J, the junction kept 2 bases outside the gene matches. The CDR3 loop reads CASSQQDRDGYTF. Here the CDR3 DNA reads TGTGCCAGCAGCCAACAGGACAGGGATGGCTACACCTTC.

This clonotype was recorded at least ten times. The rearrangement joins TRBV12-3 or TRBV12-4 to TRBJ1-5; a weak D match, TRBD1 (6 bases). The CDR3 loop spans 14 amino acids. V lost 1 base, J lost 5 bases, and 9 bases lay in between. Written as DNA, the CDR3 is TGTGCCAGCAGTTTAGGGAGGGGGTATCAGCCCCAGCATTTT. Encoded protein: CASSLGRGYQPQHF.

This chain links TRBV30 with TRBJ2-7; D may be TRBD2 (6 bases). The CDR3 is made up of 13 amino acids. Deletions cut 1 base from V and 0 bases from J, with 7 bases between. Germline V gene data show CDR1 as GTSNPN and CDR2 as SVGIG (reference sequence). The CDR3 sequence is CAWSGGASYEQYF. The DNA for the CDR3 is TGTGCCTGGAGTGGCGGGGCCTCCTACGAGCAGTACTTC.

This sequence joins TRBV2 and TRBJ2-7; D gene ambiguous. This CDR3 is 14 amino acids long. CDR1 SNHLY and CDR2 FYNNEI come from the germline V gene. V was clipped by 8 bases and J by 4 bases, with 18 bases between them. CDR3 loop: CASHKATSGYEQYF. CDR3 coding DNA: TGTGCCAGCCACAAGGCCACCTCGGGTTACGAGCAGTACTTC.

The chain links TRBV20-1 to TRBJ2-3; D gene ambiguous. Trimming cost V 3 bases and J 2 bases, with 9 bases left between them. Germline CDR1 DFQATT, CDR2 SNEGSKA (reference sequence). The CDR3 spans 13 residues. CDR3 sequence: CSASLDPTDTQYF. CDR3 bases: TGCAGTGCTAGTCTCGACCCCACAGATACGCAGTATTTT.

J is TRBJ2-5 and V is TRBV4-3; D is ambiguous. Germline lookup yields CDR1 LGHNA and CDR2 YSLEER. The CDR3 totals 15 residues. Trimming stripped 0 bases from V and 5 bases from J, with 13 bases between. CDR3 in amino acids: CASSQEGILSETQYF. The CDR3 nucleotides read TGCGCCAGCAGCCAAGAAGGAATCCTGAGTGAGACCCAGTACTTC.